This record looks at one TCR beta chain sequence and its context. Data came from immunoSEQ multiplex PCR; TCRdb stores just in-frame clones and leaves some out. Altogether about 800,000 clones are present, about 96% being singletons, with the ten largest covering about 0.22%. The length of the CDR3 is 13 residues. Germline assignment: CDR1 GTSNPN and CDR2 SVGIG (reference sequence). Deletions cut 0 bases from V and 6 bases from J, with 9 bases between. These data come from a study of shared clonotypes between healthy human individuals. Terminally differentiated effector memory CD45RA+ cells were left out of the naive CD8 fraction, which was CD45RO-negative and positively selected for CCR7.

The chain joins TRBV30 to TRBJ2-1; D call uncertain. This TCR derives from a man between 25 and 39 years old in good health. The specimen was naive CD8+ T cells sorted from blood. CDR3 protein: CAWSVLQFNEQFF. CDR3 sequence (DNA): TGTGCCTGGAGTGTACTGCAGTTCAATGAGCAGTTCTTC.